One sample yielded the 30 T cell receptor beta chains listed below, sequenced in a study of cytotoxic CD8 clonotypes in ibrutinib-treated CLL. Sequencing was performed with immunoSEQ multiplex PCR; in TCRdb, only in-frame clones are kept and a portion is missing. There are under 300,000 clones in the sample; approximately 76% occur only once, and around 5.3% lies in the top ten. The starting material was PBMCs, obtained at disease progression, from a patient treated with ibrutinib. These receptors all come from a human donor with chronic lymphocytic leukemia.

This clone was detected only a few times. The chain employs TRBV7-6 and TRBJ2-5; D possibly uses TRBD1 or TRBD2 (5 bases each). V lost 3 bases and J lost 0, with 8 bases in between. The CDR3 spans 14 residues. The germline V gene has CDR1 SGHVS and CDR2 FNYEAQ. CDR3 in DNA: TGTGCCAGCAGCTTGGGACCGAACCAAGAGACCCAGTACTTC. This translates into CASSLGPNQETQYF. Supplemented by reference TRBV7-6 and TRBJ2-5, the full variable domain reads GAGVSQSPRYKVTKRGQDVALRCDPISGHVSLYWYRQALGQGPEFLTYFNYEAQQDKSGLPNDRFSAERPEGSISTLTIQRTEQRDSAMYRCASSLGPNQETQYFGPGTRLLVL.

The chain recombines TRBV5-5 with TRBJ1-4; a weak D match, TRBD1 (5 bases). The CDR3 runs to 15 residues. Germline V CDR1 and CDR2: SGHKS, YYEKEE (reference sequence). The V gene lost 4 bases and the J gene lost 0 bases, with 10 bases spanning the gap. The CDR3 nucleotides read TGTGCCAGCAGCGTTTTACAGGCAACTAATGAAAAACTGTTTTTT. This translates into CASSVLQATNEKLFF. Full variable domain (remainder filled in from reference TRBV5-5 and TRBJ1-4): DAGVTQSPTHLIKTRGQQVTLRCSPISGHKSVSWYQQVLGQGPQFIFQYYEKEERGRGNFPDRFSARQFPNYSSELNVNALLLGDSALYLCASSVLQATNEKLFFGSGTQLSVL.

The gene calls are TRBV18 and TRBJ2-7; the D is unclear. Germline V gene sequence: CDR1 KGHSH, CDR2 LQKENI. Trimming took off 0 bases at V and 4 bases at J, with 7 bases between the two ends. CDR3 length equals 13 residues. CDR3 nucleotide sequence: TGTGCCAGCTCACCACCGCTCTCTTACGAGCAGTACTTC. As protein: CASSPPLSYEQYF.

V gene TRBV25-1 combines with J gene TRBJ1-2; possibly TRBD1 for D (6 bases). The CDR3 consists of 14 residues. Germline V gene sequence: CDR1 MGHDK, CDR2 SYGVNS. The V gene lost 8 bases and the J gene lost 2 bases, with 15 bases spanning the gap. CDR3 sequence (DNA): TGTGCCAGCGGCACGGGACACCTCAACTATGGCTACACCTTC. Translating gives CASGTGHLNYGYTF.

V usage is TRBV5-4 and J usage is TRBJ2-1, with 10 bases identical to TRBD2. The CDR3 length is 16 residues. V lost 4 bases and J lost 0; bases outside the gene matches: 4. Germline assignment: CDR1 SGHNT and CDR2 YYREEE (reference sequence). Here the CDR3 DNA reads TGTGCCAGCAGCCGACTAGCGGGCAGCTCCTACAATGAGCAGTTCTTC. Protein: CASSRLAGSSYNEQFF.

The chain recombines TRBV29-1 with TRBJ1-3; 7 bases map to TRBD1. The CDR3 has 12 residues. V gave up 6 bases and J gave up 4 bases; unmatched junction bases: 3. The germline V gene encodes CDR1 SQVTM and CDR2 ANQGSEA. CDR3 DNA sequence: TGCAGCGTCGGGACAGTCGGAAACACCATATATTTT. This codes for CSVGTVGNTIYF.

The rearrangement uses TRBV19 and TRBJ2-3; maybe TRBD1 (6 bases). Germline V lookup: CDR1 LNHDA, CDR2 SQIVND (reference sequence). Trimming stripped 5 bases from V and 0 bases from J, with 12 bases between. This CDR3 comprises 15 residues. CDR3 residues: CASSPTGWSTDTQYF. CDR3 nucleotide sequence: TGTGCCAGTAGTCCCACAGGGTGGAGCACAGATACGCAGTATTTT.

V usage is TRBV6-1 and J usage is TRBJ1-5; perhaps TRBD1 as D (5 bases). The germline V gene encodes CDR1 MNHNS and CDR2 SASEGT. The CDR3 runs to 18 residues. V dropped 4 bases and J dropped 0 bases, with 19 bases sitting between them. The CDR3 DNA reads as TGTGCCAGCAGTGTAGACAGCGTGACTACCTATAGCAATCAGCCCCAGCATTTT. It encodes CASSVDSVTTYSNQPQHF.

V is TRBV18 and J is TRBJ1-2, with D possibly matching TRBD1 (6 bases). The ends were cut back, 5 bases at V and 6 bases at J, with 13 bases in the middle. The CDR3 sequence is 13 residues long. Germline assignment: CDR1 KGHSH and CDR2 LQKENI. The CDR3, as DNA: TGTGCCAGCTCAGAAACCAGGGGAAATGGCTACACCTTC. Its protein product is CASSETRGNGYTF.

This sequence joins TRBV6-1 and TRBJ1-2; no definite D call. The ends were cut back, 8 bases at V and 7 bases at J, with 8 bases in the middle. The CDR3 spans 10 residues. Germline V gene sequence: CDR1 MNHNS, CDR2 SASEGT. CDR3 sequence: CASYWGGYTF. The CDR3 nucleotides are TGTGCCAGCTATTGGGGTGGCTACACCTTC.

This clone was counted a single time. The rearrangement links TRBV7-9 to TRBJ2-7, with 9 bases aligning to TRBD2. The CDR3 covers 14 residues. Germline lookup yields CDR1 SEHNR and CDR2 FQNEAQ (reference sequence). After removal of 6 bases from V and 0 bases from J, the junction contained 3 bases not matched to a gene. The CDR3 DNA sequence: TGTGCCAGCAGAGGTAGCGGGAGCTCCTACGAGCAGTACTTC. Translated: CASRGSGSSYEQYF.

This clone has ten or more counts. This chain uses TRBV28 with TRBJ1-2, with D possibly being TRBD1 (5 bases). The CDR3 extends over 17 amino acids. CDR1 is MDHEN, CDR2 SYDVKM, per germline. V lost 5 bases and J 4 bases, leaving 23 bases between the germline ends. This CDR3 reads CASSTEARVRLGYGYTF. In DNA form, the CDR3 reads TGTGCCAGCAGTACCGAAGCCAGGGTGCGGCTTGGCTATGGCTACACCTTC.

This rearrangement joins TRBV9 to TRBJ2-3, with 7 positions matching TRBD2. The CDR3 runs 15 residues. After removal of 2 bases from V and 0 bases from J, the junction contained 3 bases not matched to a gene. In germline, CDR1 is SGDLS, CDR2 YYNGEE. The CDR3 reads CASSVGGRSTDTQYF. The DNA for the CDR3 is TGTGCCAGCAGCGTCGGGGGGAGGAGCACAGATACGCAGTATTTT.

CDR3: CASSLALGGEGNEQFF. For the CDR3, the DNA is TGCGCCAGCAGCTTGGCCTTAGGGGGGGAAGGCAATGAGCAGTTCTTC. The gene calls are TRBV5-1 and TRBJ2-1, with D tentatively TRBD2 (7 bases). From germline, CDR1 is SGHRS and CDR2 YFSETQ. The CDR3 runs to 16 residues. Trimming shortened V by 0 bases and J by 6 bases, and 16 bases separated the two germline ends.

In this sample, this clone turned up a few times. J is TRBJ2-3 and V is TRBV19; D may match TRBD1 or TRBD2 (5 bases each). Germline V gives CDR1 LNHDA, CDR2 SQIVND (reference sequence). The V end lost 5 bases, the J end lost 2 bases, and 17 bases lay between the germline ends. There are 16 residues in the CDR3. The CDR3 DNA is TGTGCCAGTAGTTCTTCGTGGGGGAGATCCACAGATACGCAGTATTTT. This translates into CASSSSWGRSTDTQYF.

This clone was seen just once. The rearrangement links TRBV7-8 to TRBJ1-1; 10 nucleotides match TRBD1. Trimming at V came to 3 bases and at J to 6 bases, leaving 4 bases not matched to a gene. The CDR3 extends over 14 amino acids. In germline, CDR1 is SGHVS, CDR2 FQNEAQ. CDR3 loop: CASSFRDRGAEAFF. The CDR3 DNA is TGTGCCAGCAGCTTCAGGGACAGGGGAGCTGAAGCTTTCTTT.

The V and J genes are TRBV27 and TRBJ2-7, with D possibly being TRBD2 (7 bases). Trimming removed 6 bases at V and 3 bases at J, with 18 bases between. The CDR3 runs 15 residues. The germline V gene encodes CDR1 MNHEY and CDR2 SMNVEV (reference sequence). The CDR3 spells CASSRGQGRDYEQYF. DNA for the CDR3: TGTGCCAGCAGCCGAGGTCAGGGGAGGGACTACGAGCAGTACTTC.

This sequence joins TRBV27 and TRBJ2-7; the D gene could be TRBD1 or TRBD2 (6 bases each). V lost 0 bases, J lost 0 bases, and 9 bases lay in between. Germline-derived CDR1 and CDR2 are MNHEY and SMNVEV (reference sequence). This CDR3 has 15 residues. CDR3 sequence: CASSLSTGASYEQYF. As DNA, the CDR3 is TGTGCCAGCAGTTTATCTACGGGGGCCTCCTACGAGCAGTACTTC.

This chain uses TRBV6-1 with TRBJ2-7, with D perhaps given as TRBD1 or TRBD2 (5 bases each). The CDR3 consists of 14 residues. Germline V gene data show CDR1 as MNHNS and CDR2 as SASEGT. The V gene lost 7 bases and the J gene lost 2 bases, with 15 bases spanning the gap. CDR3 protein: CASMGTKGTYEQYF. CDR3 bases: TGTGCCAGCATGGGGACGAAAGGGACCTACGAGCAGTACTTC.

This chain uses TRBV27 with TRBJ2-7, with 8 positions matching TRBD1. Looked up from germline, CDR1 is MNHEY and CDR2 is SMNVEV (reference sequence). CDR3 size: 14 residues. V trimming: 6 bases; J trimming: 4 bases; junction bases outside the gene matches: 8. CDR3 sequence reads: CASSFRDRSYEQYF. Written as DNA, the CDR3 is TGTGCCAGCAGCTTTCGGGACAGGTCTTACGAGCAGTACTTC.

V usage is TRBV4-3 and J usage is TRBJ2-2, with 8 bases that match TRBD2. The CDR3 spans 22 residues. Germline V gene lookup returns CDR1 LGHNA and CDR2 YSLEER. J lost 4 bases, V lost 2 bases, and 24 bases had no gene match. The chain's CDR3 is CASSQPPSPGSGAGAGTGELFF. CDR3 in DNA: TGCGCCAGCAGCCAACCCCCCTCTCCGGGGTCGGGAGCGGGAGCGGGCACCGGGGAGCTGTTTTTT.

The chain recombines TRBV15 with TRBJ2-3; D might be TRBD1 or TRBD2, each matching 6 bases. In germline, CDR1 is LNHNV, CDR2 YYDKDF (reference sequence). This CDR3 has 15 residues. The V end lost 4 bases, the J end lost 4 bases, and 15 bases lay between the germline ends. CDR3 nucleotides: TGTGCCACCAGCATAACCGCCGGGGGCCCAGATACGCAGTATTTT. This gives the protein CATSITAGGPDTQYF. Together with reference TRBV15 and TRBJ2-3, the CDR3 gives the full variable domain: DAMVIQNPRYQVTQFGKPVTLSCSQTLNHNVMYWYQQKSSQAPKLLFHYYDKDFNNEADTPDNFQSRRPNTSFCFLDIRSPGLGDTAMYLCATSITAGGPDTQYFGPGTRLTVL.

The chain carries TRBV5-6 and TRBJ2-2; 9 bases map to TRBD2. There are 16 residues in the CDR3. Trimming removed 2 bases from V and 5 bases from J; junction bases left unmatched: 7. CDR1 is SGHDT, CDR2 YYEEEE, per germline. For the CDR3, the DNA is TGTGCCAGCAGCTTACTAGCGGGCACAGGGACCGGGGAGCTGTTTTTT. This encodes CASSLLAGTGTGELFF.

CDR3 sequence: CASSVGWQGGWNTIYF. CDR3 nucleotide sequence: TGTGCCAGCAGCGTAGGTTGGCAGGGGGGATGGAACACCATATATTTT. The gene calls are TRBV9 and TRBJ1-3; TRBD1 aligns across 7 bases. Germline CDR1 SGDLS, CDR2 YYNGEE. The CDR3 has 16 residues. With V trimmed by 0 bases and J by 7 bases, 10 bases remained unmatched.

The chain employs TRBV6-6 and TRBJ1-2; no reliable D call. Germline V lookup: CDR1 MNHNY, CDR2 SVGAGI (reference sequence). Trimming shortened V by 6 bases and J by 8 bases, and 10 bases separated the two germline ends. CDR3 size: 11 residues. The CDR3 DNA is TGTGCCAGCAGGACTGGGGAGGGCTACACCTTC. It encodes CASRTGEGYTF.

This chain links TRBV20-1 with TRBJ2-7; D is unclear. Looked up from germline, CDR1 is DFQATT and CDR2 is SNEGSKA (reference sequence). V gave up 3 bases and J gave up 4 bases, with 7 bases separating them. The CDR3 length is 11 residues. For the CDR3, the DNA is TGCAGTGCTAGGTTGGGGTACGAGCAGTACTTC. Translation: CSARLGYEQYF.

The rearrangement joins TRBV7-2 to TRBJ2-2, with 7 bases identical to TRBD1. CDR3 length: 14 amino acids. Losses at the gene ends were 4 bases for V and 4 bases for J; bases not matched to a gene: 3. CDR1 is SGHTA, CDR2 FQGNSA, per germline. The CDR3 DNA reads as TGTGCCAGCAGCTCCGCAGGGGGCACCGGGGAGCTGTTTTTT. Translating gives CASSSAGGTGELFF.

The chain couples TRBV5-1 to TRBJ2-1; perhaps TRBD1 as D (6 bases). Germline values: CDR1 SGHRS, CDR2 YFSETQ. V lost 4 bases and J 0 bases, leaving 17 bases between the germline ends. This CDR3 has 17 amino acids. CDR3 bases: TGCGCCAGCAGCGGGGGACATTCCGCCAGCTCCTACAATGAGCAGTTCTTC. It specifies CASSGGHSASSYNEQFF.

This chain links TRBV19 with TRBJ1-1; perhaps TRBD1 as D (5 bases). Germline V lookup: CDR1 LNHDA, CDR2 SQIVND (reference sequence). Trimming took 9 bases from V and 1 from J, leaving 9 bases between them. The CDR3 is 12 amino acids. DNA for the CDR3: TGTGCCAGCCAGGGACCGAACACTGAAGCTTTCTTT. Translation: CASQGPNTEAFF. Looking up the rest from reference TRBV19 and TRBJ1-1 gives the full variable domain: DGGITQSPKYLFRKEGQNVTLSCEQNLNHDAMYWYRQDPGQGLRLIYYSQIVNDFQKGDIAEGYSVSREKKESFPLTVTSAQKNPTAFYLCASQGPNTEAFFGQGTRLTVV.

This chain uses TRBV15 with TRBJ2-1; TRBD2 aligns across 9 bases. The CDR3 spans 14 residues. CDR1 is LNHNV, CDR2 YYDKDF, per germline (reference sequence). V lost 6 bases, J lost 9 bases, and 9 bases stayed unmatched. The CDR3 DNA sequence: TGTGCCACCAGGGATGGCGGGGGGGCTAGTGAGCAGTTCTTC. Protein sequence: CATRDGGGASEQFF.